This entry concerns a single TCR beta chain. Its antigen remains unknown. Libraries were prepared by immunoSEQ multiplex PCR; TCRdb keeps only in-frame clonotypes and omits some of them. This table holds around 3,200 clones, 90% to 95% found once. The sample is drawn from a study of chemoradiotherapy in HPV16-positive cancers. For the study at large: Functional T-cell assays on a couple of HPV16-positive patients' cells defined candidate HPV-specific clones and common TCR motifs. Findings of the study overall: HPV-responsive T-cell expansion during chemoradiotherapy was linked to improved recurrence-free survival in HPV16-positive patients. Functional assays defining HPV-specific T cells used only two HPV16-positive patients. Non-HPV-specific T cells did not expand in tumors during treatment, whereas candidate HPV-specific clones and E7-related motifs did.

The CDR3 spans 14 residues. Germline values: CDR1 MNHNS, CDR2 SASEGT. V shed 4 bases and J shed 6 bases, with 15 bases lying between them. The chain couples TRBV6-1 to TRBJ1-2; possible D gene TRBD1, 5 bases. This material was obtained from a patient who underwent chemoradiotherapy. This clonotype originated in a human donor with HPV-associated anogenital cancer. DNA of the CDR3: TGTGCCAGCAGTGTAAGGCCTCCAGGGAATGGCTACACCTTC. Amino acids: CASSVRPPGNGYTF.